A selection of T cell receptor beta chains follows, all from one sample in a study of post-analysis software for immune sequencing data. TCRdb reanalysed the PCR reads using MiXCR and keeps one entry per CDR3 protein. The sample consists of roughly 800,000 distinct CDR3 sequences, 25% to 30% of them appearing once. Sequencing was performed on blood. These receptors all come from a girl aged 5-17 years with multiple sclerosis. CDR3s include the opening cysteine and the closing phenylalanine or tryptophan. A D gene is named only where the DNA matches it firmly. Clone size is stated in some rows and not others, as once, few, many or a class when expanded.

d_call j_call clone_size v_call cdr3_aa cdr3_nt
TRBD2 TRBJ2-3 - TRBV20-1 CSARDSLTSGSRDTQYF TGCAGTGCTAGAGACAGCCTTACTAGCGGGAGCCGGGATACGCAGTATTTT
- TRBJ2-5 - TRBV10-3 CAISEFSARKTQYF TGTGCCATCAGTGAGTTCTCAGCTCGGAAGACCCAGTACTTC
TRBD2 TRBJ2-7 few TRBV6-6 CASSYGGGSTDEQYF TGTGCCAGCAGTTATGGTGGCGGGAGTACCGACGAGCAGTACTTC
TRBD1 TRBJ2-1 few TRBV20-1 CSGDRGQYNEQFF TGCAGTGGGGACAGGGGGCAATACAATGAGCAGTTCTTC
- TRBJ2-7 many TRBV10-3 CAISDGDNYEQYF TGTGCCATCAGTGATGGGGACAACTACGAGCAGTACTTC
TRBD1 TRBJ1-1 - TRBV28 CASSETGGVSTEAFF TGTGCCAGCAGTGAAACAGGGGGCGTTTCCACTGAAGCTTTCTTT
TRBD1 TRBJ2-1 - TRBV5-1 CASSGTGNYNEQFF TGCGCCAGCAGCGGGACAGGAAACTACAATGAGCAGTTCTTC
- TRBJ2-3 few TRBV20-1 CSARDGDTDTQYF TGCAGTGCTAGAGATGGGGATACAGATACGCAGTATTTT
TRBD1 TRBJ2-3 few TRBV28 CASSSQGGAGGDTQYF TGTGCCAGCAGTTCACAAGGGGGCGCGGGTGGAGATACGCAGTATTTT
TRBD2 TRBJ2-1 - TRBV7-2 CASSGGTSVEQFF TGTGCCAGCAGCGGAGGGACTAGCGTTGAGCAGTTCTTC
TRBD2 TRBJ2-1 many TRBV7-2 CASSRLAGGWNEQFF TGTGCCAGCAGCCGACTAGCGGGGGGGTGGAATGAGCAGTTCTTC
- TRBJ2-5 - TRBV11-2 CASSRRVIQETRYF TGTGCCAGCTCTAGAAGGGTGATTCAAGAGACCCGGTACTTC